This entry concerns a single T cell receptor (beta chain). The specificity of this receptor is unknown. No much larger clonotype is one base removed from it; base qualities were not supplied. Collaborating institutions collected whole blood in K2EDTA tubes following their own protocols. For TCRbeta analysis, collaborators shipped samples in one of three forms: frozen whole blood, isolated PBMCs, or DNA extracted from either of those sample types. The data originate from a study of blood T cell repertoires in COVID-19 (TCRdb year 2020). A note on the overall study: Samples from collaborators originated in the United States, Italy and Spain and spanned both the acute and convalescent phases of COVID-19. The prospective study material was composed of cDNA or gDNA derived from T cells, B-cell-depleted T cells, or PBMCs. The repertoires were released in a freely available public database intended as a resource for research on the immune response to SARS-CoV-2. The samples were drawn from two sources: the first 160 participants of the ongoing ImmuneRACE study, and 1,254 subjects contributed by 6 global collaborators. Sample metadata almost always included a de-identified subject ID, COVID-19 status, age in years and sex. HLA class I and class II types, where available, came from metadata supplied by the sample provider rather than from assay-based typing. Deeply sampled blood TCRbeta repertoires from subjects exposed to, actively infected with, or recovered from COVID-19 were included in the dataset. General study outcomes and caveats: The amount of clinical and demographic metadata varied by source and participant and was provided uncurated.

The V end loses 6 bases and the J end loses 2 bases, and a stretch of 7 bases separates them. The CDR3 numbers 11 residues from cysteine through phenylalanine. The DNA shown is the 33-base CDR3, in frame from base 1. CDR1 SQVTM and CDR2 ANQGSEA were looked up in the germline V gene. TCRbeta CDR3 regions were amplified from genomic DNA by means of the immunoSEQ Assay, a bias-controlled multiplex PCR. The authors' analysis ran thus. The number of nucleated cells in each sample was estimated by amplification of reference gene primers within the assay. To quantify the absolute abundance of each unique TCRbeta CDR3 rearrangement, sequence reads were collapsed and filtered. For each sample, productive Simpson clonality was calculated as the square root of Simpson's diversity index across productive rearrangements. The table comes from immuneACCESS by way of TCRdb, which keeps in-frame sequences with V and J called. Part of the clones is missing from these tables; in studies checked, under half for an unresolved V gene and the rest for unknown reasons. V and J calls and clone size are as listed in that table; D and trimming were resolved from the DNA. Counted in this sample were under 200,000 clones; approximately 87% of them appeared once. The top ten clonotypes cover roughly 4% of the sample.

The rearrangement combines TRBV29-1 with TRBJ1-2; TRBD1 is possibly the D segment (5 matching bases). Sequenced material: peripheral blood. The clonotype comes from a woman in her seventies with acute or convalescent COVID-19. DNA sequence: TGCAGCGTACAGGACAACTATGGCTACACCTTC. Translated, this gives CSVQDNYGYTF.